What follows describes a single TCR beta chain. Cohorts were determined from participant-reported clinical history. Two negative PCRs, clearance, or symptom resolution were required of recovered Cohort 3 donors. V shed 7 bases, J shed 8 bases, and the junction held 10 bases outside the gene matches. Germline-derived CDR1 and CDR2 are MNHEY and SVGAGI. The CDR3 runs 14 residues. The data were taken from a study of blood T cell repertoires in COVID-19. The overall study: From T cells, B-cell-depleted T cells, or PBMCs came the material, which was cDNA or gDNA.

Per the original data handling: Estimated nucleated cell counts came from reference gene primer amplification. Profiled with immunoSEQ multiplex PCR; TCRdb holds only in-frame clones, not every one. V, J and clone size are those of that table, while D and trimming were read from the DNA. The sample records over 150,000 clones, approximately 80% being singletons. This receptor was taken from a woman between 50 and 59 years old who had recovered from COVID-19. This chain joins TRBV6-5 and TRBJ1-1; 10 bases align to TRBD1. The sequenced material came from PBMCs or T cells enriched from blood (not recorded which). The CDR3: CASTLTGGGAEAFF. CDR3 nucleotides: TGTGCCAGCACTCTGACAGGGGGCGGTGCAGAAGCTTTCTTT.